This T cell receptor (beta chain) was recovered during a study of shared clonotypes between healthy human individuals (dated by TCRdb to about 2020). For the study in its entirety: Three men and a couple of women, aged 18 to 49 years, made up the cohort. Per donor, three plates each were used for CD4 naive and CD4 memory, two for CD8 naive, and one for CD8 memory. The study deeply sequenced blood TCR repertoires of about 5 healthy adults to estimate repertoire size and the extent of clonotype sharing between individuals. Different laboratories and diverse techniques were used to prepare libraries and sequence TCR repertoires, to increase sequencing depth and limit assay-specific biases. Between about 0.94 and 8.9 billion PBMCs per donor were obtained by leukapheresis.

The full study reports these points: Pairwise subsampling led to the expectation that sequencing depth would affect the degree of clonotype sharing among donors. Larger estimated clonotype richness was generally found for naive subsets than for memory subsets. Rarefaction of sorted-subset datasets indicated incomplete sequencing despite the large sequencing depth. Sampling was limited to blood, and TCR repertoires in tissue likely differ from TCR repertoires in blood. Clonotypes shared by all four sorted-subset donors showed higher generation probabilities than non-shared clonotypes. Because the study included only a small number of donors, the genetic and exposure-history diversity represented was limited. Approximately 5% of naive CD4, roughly 3.6% of naive CD8, 2.3% of memory CD4, and approximately 0.39% of memory CD8 clonotypes were shared across a few donors.

TCR CDR3 regions were amplified from genomic DNA by multiplex PCR using the deep immunoSEQ assay. Genomic DNA extracted from each cell subset was distributed evenly over all wells of several immunoSEQ 96-well plates, and each plate served as one replicate. For sorted subsets, 200 ng of genomic DNA, equivalent to roughly 30,000 T cell genomes, went into each replicate PCR. The purified libraries were quantified using a Qubit 3.0 fluorometer, sized with a Bioanalyzer 2100, and then quantified again using the KAPA Library Quantification kit. Every immunoSEQ 96-well plate was sequenced on a dedicated single-read 150-cycle Illumina NextSeq 550 flow cell. The source study handled its data this way. Because the immunoSEQ output included only junctional sequences and no quality scores, the filtering could not be the same as the filtering used for full-length reads. To assign V/J genes and CDR3, sequences were annotated using PyIR, a Python wrapper for IgBLAST v1.9, with IMGT germline references. Reads were filtered out if the reads had weak V/J assignments (E-value above 1e-6), no CDR3, stop codons, out-of-frame junctions, or ambiguous translated residues. V3J clonotypes were defined as sequences sharing the same inferred V gene, J gene, and CDR3 amino acid sequence. Percentage overlap between repertoires was computed as shared unique clonotypes divided by the size of the smaller repertoire. RTK rarefaction, the Chao1 estimator, and Recon v2.1 estimates of unobserved clonotypes were used to assess repertoire richness. OLGA was used to compute generation probabilities for all TCRbeta clonotypes that the gDNA method yielded from several donors. TCRdb obtained this table from immuneACCESS and retained in-frame rearrangements with V and J assigned. These tables miss some clones; where compared with another copy, unresolved V genes account for less than half of the shortfall, and the remainder is unexplained. That table gives V, J and clone size, and the DNA gave D and trimming. The sample includes millions of clones, with 85% to 95% observed a single time. More than 0.1% of the sample is taken by the ten largest.

The CDR3 has 13 amino acids, counting the end cysteine and phenylalanine. The kept DNA is CDR3 alone, 39 bases in frame from the first base. The trim is 6 bases for V and 15 bases for J, with a gap of 21 bases between the germline ends. CDR1 MNHNY and CDR2 SVGAGI were looked up in the germline V gene (reference sequence). The donors were healthy, HIV-negative adults with no recently reported acute infections or vaccinations. All donors were Caucasian adults living in Nashville, Tennessee, USA. Magnetic negative selection was used to enrich CD4+ T cells, after which naive cells were positively selected on CD45RA and the negative fraction became the memory subset. Blood was obtained by leukapheresis, after which PBMCs were separated by Ficoll-Histopaque density gradient centrifugation and cryopreserved in liquid nitrogen vapor phase. Analytical flow cytometry was used to check the purity and quantity of each magnetically sorted T cell population. From each sorted fraction, genomic DNA was isolated and quantified by UV absorbance on a Nanodrop 2000c.

A word on this clone: The antigen it recognizes is unknown. Base qualities are not at hand, and no much larger clone is one base apart.

The source material was naive CD4+ T cells sorted from blood. This sample's cell subset or site label indicates: CD45RA+ positively selected. The TCR sequence derives from a man aged 18-30 years in good health. The chain links TRBV6-6 with TRBJ2-1; the D gene is possibly TRBD1 or TRBD2, with 6 bases matching each. CDR3 loop: CASRTNSGDWGFF. The nucleotide sequence reads TGTGCCAGCAGGACCAACTCAGGGGACTGGGGGTTCTTC.